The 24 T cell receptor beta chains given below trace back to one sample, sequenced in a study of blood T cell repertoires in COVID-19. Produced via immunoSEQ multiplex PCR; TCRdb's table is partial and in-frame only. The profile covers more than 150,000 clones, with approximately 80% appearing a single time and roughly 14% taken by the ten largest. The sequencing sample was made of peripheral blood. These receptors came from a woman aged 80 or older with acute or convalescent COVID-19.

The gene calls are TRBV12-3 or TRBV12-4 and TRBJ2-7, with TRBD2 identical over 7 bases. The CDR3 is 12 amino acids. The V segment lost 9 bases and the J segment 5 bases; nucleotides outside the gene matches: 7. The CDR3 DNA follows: TGTGCCAGTTCCCCCCGGGGGGACGAGCAGTACTTC. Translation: CASSPRGDEQYF.

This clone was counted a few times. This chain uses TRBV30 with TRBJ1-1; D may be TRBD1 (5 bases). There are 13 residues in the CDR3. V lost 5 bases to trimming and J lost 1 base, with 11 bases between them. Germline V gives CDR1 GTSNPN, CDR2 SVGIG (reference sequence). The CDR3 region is CAWARGQNTEAFF. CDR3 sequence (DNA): TGTGCCTGGGCCCGCGGACAGAACACTGAAGCTTTCTTT.

The CDR3 nucleotides read TGTGCCAGCAGCTCAATAGCGACGGGAGAGCAGTTCTTC. This sequence encodes CASSSIATGEQFF. The chain employs TRBV11-3 and TRBJ2-1, with a possible D match to TRBD2 (5 bases). The CDR3 is 13 residues long. V gave up 4 bases and J gave up 10 bases, with 14 bases separating them. Looked up from germline, CDR1 is SGHNT and CDR2 is YENEEA.

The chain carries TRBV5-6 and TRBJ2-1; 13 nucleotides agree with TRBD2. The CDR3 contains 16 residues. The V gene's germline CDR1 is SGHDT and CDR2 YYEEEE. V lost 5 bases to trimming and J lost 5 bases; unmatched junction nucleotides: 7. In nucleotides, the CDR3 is TGTGCCAGCAGTCTCCTCGGGACTAGCGGGAACAATGAGCAGTTCTTC. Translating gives CASSLLGTSGNNEQFF.

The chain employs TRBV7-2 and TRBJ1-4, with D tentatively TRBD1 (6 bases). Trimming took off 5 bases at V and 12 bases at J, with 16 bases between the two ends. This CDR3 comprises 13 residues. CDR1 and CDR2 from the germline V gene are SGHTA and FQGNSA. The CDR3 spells CASSTGQSKELFF. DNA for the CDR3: TGTGCCAGCAGCACCGGACAGAGCAAAGAACTGTTTTTT.

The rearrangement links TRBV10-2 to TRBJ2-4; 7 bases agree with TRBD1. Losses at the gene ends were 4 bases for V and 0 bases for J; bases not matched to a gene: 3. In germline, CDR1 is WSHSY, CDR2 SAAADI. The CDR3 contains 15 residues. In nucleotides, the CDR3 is TGCGCCAGCAGTGCAGGGGGATTAGCCAAAAACATTCAGTACTTC. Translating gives CASSAGGLAKNIQYF.

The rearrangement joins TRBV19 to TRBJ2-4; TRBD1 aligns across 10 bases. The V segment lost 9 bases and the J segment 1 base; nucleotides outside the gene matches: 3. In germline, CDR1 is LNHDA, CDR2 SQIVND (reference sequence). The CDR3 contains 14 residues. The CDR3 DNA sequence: TGTGCCAGCCGACAGGGGGCCGCCAAAAACATTCAGTACTTC. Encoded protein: CASRQGAAKNIQYF.

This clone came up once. In DNA form, the CDR3 reads TGTGCCAGCTCACCGCAGGGATGGAACACTGAAGCTTTCTTT. Its protein product is CASSPQGWNTEAFF. The rearrangement joins TRBV18 to TRBJ1-1, with a weak D call TRBD1 (5 bases). This CDR3 is 14 amino acids long. CDR1 is KGHSH, CDR2 LQKENI, per germline. Trimming pared 3 bases from V and 1 base from J, leaving 9 bases between.

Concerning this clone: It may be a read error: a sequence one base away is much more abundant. CDR3: CASSPGAGNTIYF. CDR3 nucleotide sequence: TGTGCCAGCAGTCCAGGGGCCGGAAACACCATATATTTT. This sequence joins TRBV12-3 or TRBV12-4 and TRBJ1-3, with D perhaps TRBD1 (6 bases). This CDR3 has 13 amino acids. V lost 5 bases and J 4 bases, leaving 9 bases between the germline ends.

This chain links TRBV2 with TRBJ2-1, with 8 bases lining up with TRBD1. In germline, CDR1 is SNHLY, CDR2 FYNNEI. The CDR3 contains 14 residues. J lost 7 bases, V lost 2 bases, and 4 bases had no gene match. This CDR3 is CASSERQGTNEQFF. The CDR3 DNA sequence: TGTGCCAGCAGTGAACGACAGGGGACTAATGAGCAGTTCTTC.

The CDR3 loop is CASYTGTGMNTEAFF. CDR3 coding DNA: TGTGCCAGCTATACCGGGACAGGTATGAACACTGAAGCTTTCTTT. The chain has TRBV18 and TRBJ1-1; 8 nucleotides agree with TRBD1. CDR3 length equals 15 residues. The trim removed 7 bases at V and 0 bases at J, leaving 7 bases unmatched. Per the germline V gene, CDR1 is KGHSH and CDR2 is LQKENI.

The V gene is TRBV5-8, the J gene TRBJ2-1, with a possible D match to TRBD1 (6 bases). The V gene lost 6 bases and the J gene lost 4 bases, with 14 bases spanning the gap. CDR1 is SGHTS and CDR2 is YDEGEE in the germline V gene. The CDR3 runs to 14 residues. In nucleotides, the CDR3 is TGTGCCAGCAAACAGGGTGTGGGGTACAATGAGCAGTTCTTC. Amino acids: CASKQGVGYNEQFF.

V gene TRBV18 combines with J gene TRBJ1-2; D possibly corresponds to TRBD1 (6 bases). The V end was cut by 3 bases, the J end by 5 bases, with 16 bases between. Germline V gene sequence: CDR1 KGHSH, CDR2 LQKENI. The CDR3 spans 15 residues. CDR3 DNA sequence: TGTGCCAGCTCACCCCCGGGACAAAGGGGATATGGCTACACCTTC. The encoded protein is CASSPPGQRGYGYTF.

The CDR3 DNA reads as TGTGCCAGCAGTTTAACAGTGCGCTCTGGAAACACCATATATTTT. This codes for CASSLTVRSGNTIYF. The chain recombines TRBV28 with TRBJ1-3; D is unclear. Trimming left V 2 bases short and J 0 bases short, with 8 bases between. This CDR3 has 15 residues. Germline V gives CDR1 MDHEN, CDR2 SYDVKM.

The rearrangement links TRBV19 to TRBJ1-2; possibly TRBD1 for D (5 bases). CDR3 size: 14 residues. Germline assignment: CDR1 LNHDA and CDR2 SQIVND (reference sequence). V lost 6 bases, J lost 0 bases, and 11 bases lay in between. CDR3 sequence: CASRKGEANYGYTF. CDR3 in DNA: TGTGCCAGTAGGAAAGGGGAAGCTAACTATGGCTACACCTTC.

The DNA of the CDR3 is TGTGCCAGCAGTGAAGTGATAAATGGTCTAGTCCCCTACAATGAGCAGTTCTTC. This encodes CASSEVINGLVPYNEQFF. The gene calls are TRBV6-1 and TRBJ2-1; D remains unclear. Trimming pared 1 base from V and 2 bases from J, leaving 18 bases between. Germline V CDR1 and CDR2: MNHNS, SASEGT. The CDR3 contains 18 residues.

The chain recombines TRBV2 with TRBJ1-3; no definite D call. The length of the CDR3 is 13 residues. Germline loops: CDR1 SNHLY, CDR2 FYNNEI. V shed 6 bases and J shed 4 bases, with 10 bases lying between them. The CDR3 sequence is CASRADGGNTIYF. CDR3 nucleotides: TGTGCCAGCAGAGCTGACGGGGGAAACACCATATATTTT.

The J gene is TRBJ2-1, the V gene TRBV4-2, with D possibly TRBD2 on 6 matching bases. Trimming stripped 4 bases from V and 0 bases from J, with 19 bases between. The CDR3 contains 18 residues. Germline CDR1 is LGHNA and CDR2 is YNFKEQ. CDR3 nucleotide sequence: TGTGCCAGCAGCCGAGAAGACCGTAGCGGTTTCTCCTACAATGAGCAGTTCTTC. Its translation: CASSREDRSGFSYNEQFF.

CDR3 nucleotides: TGTGCCAGCAGTGGACCGGGACAGGGGGGGAATGGCTACACCTTC. Amino acids: CASSGPGQGGNGYTF. This chain joins TRBV2 and TRBJ1-2, with 11 nucleotides matching TRBD1. Looked up from germline, CDR1 is SNHLY and CDR2 is FYNNEI. The junction had 7 bases not matched to a gene; V was cut back by 4 bases and J by 6 bases. The CDR3 is made up of 15 amino acids.

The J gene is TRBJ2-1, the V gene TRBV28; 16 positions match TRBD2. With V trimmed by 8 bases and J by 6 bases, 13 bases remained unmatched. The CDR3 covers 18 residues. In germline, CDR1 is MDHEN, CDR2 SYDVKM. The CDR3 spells CASGSGTSGRVFGNEQFF. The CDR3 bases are TGTGCCAGCGGCTCCGGGACTAGCGGGAGGGTCTTCGGCAATGAGCAGTTCTTC.

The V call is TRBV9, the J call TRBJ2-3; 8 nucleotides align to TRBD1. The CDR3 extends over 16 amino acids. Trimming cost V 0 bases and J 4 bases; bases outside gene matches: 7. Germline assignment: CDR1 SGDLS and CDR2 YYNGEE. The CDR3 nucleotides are TGTGCCAGCAGCGTAGACACATCAGGGGGCGCAGATACGCAGTATTTT. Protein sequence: CASSVDTSGGADTQYF.

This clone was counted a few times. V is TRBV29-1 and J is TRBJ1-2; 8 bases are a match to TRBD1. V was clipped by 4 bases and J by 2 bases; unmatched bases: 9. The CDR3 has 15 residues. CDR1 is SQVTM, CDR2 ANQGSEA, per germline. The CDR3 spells CSVGTGQGENYGYTF. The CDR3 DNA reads TGCAGCGTTGGGACTGGACAGGGAGAGAACTATGGCTACACCTTC. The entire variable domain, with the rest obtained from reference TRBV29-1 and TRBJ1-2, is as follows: SAVISQKPSRDICQRGTSLTIQCQVDSQVTMMFWYRQQPGQSLTLIATANQGSEATYESGFVIDKFPISRPNLTFSTLTVSNMSPEDSSIYLCSVGTGQGENYGYTFGSGTRLTVV.

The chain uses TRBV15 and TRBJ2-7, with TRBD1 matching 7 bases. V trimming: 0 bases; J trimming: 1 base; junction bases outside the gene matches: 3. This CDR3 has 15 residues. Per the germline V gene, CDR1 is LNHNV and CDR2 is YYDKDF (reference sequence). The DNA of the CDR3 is TGTGCCACCAGCAGAGAAGGGGGCGCTTCCTACGAGCAGTACTTC. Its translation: CATSREGGASYEQYF. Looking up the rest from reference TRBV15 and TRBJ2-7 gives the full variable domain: DAMVIQNPRYQVTQFGKPVTLSCSQTLNHNVMYWYQQKSSQAPKLLFHYYDKDFNNEADTPDNFQSRRPNTSFCFLDIRSPGLGDTAMYLCATSREGGASYEQYFGPGTRLTVT.

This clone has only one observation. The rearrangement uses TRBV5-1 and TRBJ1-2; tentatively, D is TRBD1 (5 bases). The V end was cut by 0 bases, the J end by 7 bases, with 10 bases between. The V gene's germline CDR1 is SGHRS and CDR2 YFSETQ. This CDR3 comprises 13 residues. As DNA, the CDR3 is TGCGCCAGCAGCTTGGAGTCAGGGTCTGGCTACACCTTC. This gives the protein CASSLESGSGYTF.